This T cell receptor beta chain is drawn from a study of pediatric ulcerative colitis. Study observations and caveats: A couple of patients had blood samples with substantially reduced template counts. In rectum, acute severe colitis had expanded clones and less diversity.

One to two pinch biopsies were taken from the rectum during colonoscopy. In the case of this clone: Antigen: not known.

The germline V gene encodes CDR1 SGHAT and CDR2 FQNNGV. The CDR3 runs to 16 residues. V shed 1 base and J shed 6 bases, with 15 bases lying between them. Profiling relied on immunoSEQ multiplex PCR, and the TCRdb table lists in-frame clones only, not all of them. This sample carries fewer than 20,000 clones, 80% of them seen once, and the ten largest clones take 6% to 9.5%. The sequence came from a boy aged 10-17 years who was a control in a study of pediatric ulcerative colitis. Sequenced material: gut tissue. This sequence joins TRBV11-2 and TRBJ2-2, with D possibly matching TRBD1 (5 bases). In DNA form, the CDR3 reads TGTGCCAGCAGCTTAGTGTCAGGGTTTTTATCCGGGGAGCTGTTTTTT. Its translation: CASSLVSGFLSGELFF.